A single sample gave rise to the 17 T cell receptor beta chains below, sequenced in a study of tumor and adjacent non-tumor tissue in lung cancer. The template was RNA from unsorted bulk tissue. This non-tumor lung sample came from over 3 cm beyond the tumor edge. TCRbeta libraries were built with three rounds of nested PCR, modified from ARM-PCR. Each CDR3 protein gets one entry after TCRdb re-called the multiplex PCR reads with MiXCR. The repertoire has under 75,000 distinct CDR3 sequences, around 70% of them found once; the top ten carry 25% to 35%. The sequenced material came from distant non-tumor lung tissue. The receptors were gathered from a woman in her forties or fifties with non-small cell lung cancer.

The table lists this clonotype with a few counts. The chain carries TRBV28 and TRBJ2-7; no reliable D call. This CDR3 comprises 15 residues. The germline V gene has CDR1 MDHEN and CDR2 SYDVKM. V was cut by 4 bases and J by 3 bases, with 16 bases left in between. DNA of the CDR3: TGTGCCAGCAGTTACCCCACCGGGCGTGGCTACGAGCAGTACTTC. It is translated as CASSYPTGRGYEQYF.

Sample share makes this clonotype large. The chain uses TRBV11-2 and TRBJ1-2; D is unresolved. The CDR3 is 14 residues long. Trimming removed 2 bases at V and 0 bases at J, with 7 bases between. Germline loops: CDR1 SGHAT, CDR2 FQNNGV. The CDR3 sequence: CASSLTRTNYGYTF. CDR3 DNA: TGTGCCAGCAGCTTAACACGTACTAACTATGGCTACACCTTC.

This clonotype was recorded at least ten times. The genes are TRBV10-3 and TRBJ2-1; D perhaps matches TRBD1 (5 bases). CDR1 and CDR2 from the germline V gene are ENHRY and SYGVKD. There are 12 residues in the CDR3. V lost 10 bases and J 1 base, leaving 8 bases between the germline ends. CDR3 sequence (DNA): TGTGCCACCCGACAGTCCTACAATGAGCAGTTCTTC. Protein sequence: CATRQSYNEQFF.

The chain uses TRBV30 and TRBJ2-1; unclear D gene. The length of the CDR3 is 15 residues. Trimming removed 0 bases from V and 0 bases from J, with 9 bases in between. In germline, CDR1 is GTSNPN, CDR2 SVGIG (reference sequence). The DNA for the CDR3 is TGTGCCTGGAGTGTTGGAAGGAGCTCCTACAATGAGCAGTTCTTC. Its protein product is CAWSVGRSSYNEQFF.

This clonotype was seen only a few times. CDR3 region: CASSTDSYTEAFF. CDR3 nucleotides: TGTGCCAGCTCAACGGACAGTTACACTGAAGCTTTCTTT. V and J are TRBV18 and TRBJ1-1; a possible D gene is TRBD1 (6 bases). Between the trimmed V and J ends, which lost 5 bases and 3 bases, there was a span of 10 bases. Germline-derived CDR1 and CDR2 are KGHSH and LQKENI. This CDR3 region has 13 residues.

This rearrangement joins TRBV28 to TRBJ1-6; D uncertain. In germline, CDR1 is MDHEN, CDR2 SYDVKM. This CDR3 spans 14 amino acids. V dropped 6 bases and J dropped 10 bases, with 16 bases sitting between them. CDR3 region: CASSSGRAGSPLHF. The CDR3 DNA is TGTGCCAGCAGCTCCGGGAGGGCTGGATCACCCCTCCACTTT.

This clonotype was seen more than once but under ten times. The chain joins TRBV7-9 to TRBJ1-6; no clear D gene. The CDR3 is 13 residues long. V was trimmed by 5 bases and J by 7 bases, leaving 9 bases between them. Germline V gene data show CDR1 as SEHNR and CDR2 as FQNEAQ (reference sequence). DNA for the CDR3: TGTGCCAGCAGCCCCTCGGGGAATTCACCCCTCCACTTT. It specifies CASSPSGNSPLHF.

The rearrangement uses TRBV28 and TRBJ1-6, with a possible D match to TRBD1 (6 bases). The ends were cut back, 8 bases at V and 7 bases at J, with 15 bases in the middle. Germline loops: CDR1 MDHEN, CDR2 SYDVKM. The length of the CDR3 is 14 residues. The CDR3 region has the DNA TGTGCCAGCCGTTGGTCAGGGGCCAATTCACCCCTCCACTTT. Protein: CASRWSGANSPLHF.

Regarding this clonotype: A junction boundary mismatches the germline segment, possibly from a read error. This chain links TRBV11-2 with TRBJ1-3, with no clear D. Per the germline V gene, CDR1 is SGHAT and CDR2 is FQNNGV. The CDR3 contains 14 residues. CDR3 in amino acids: CAISRGSSGNTIYF. CDR3 in DNA: TGTGCCATCAGCAGAGGGAGCTCTGGAAACACCATATATTTT.

Points on this clonotype: A read error may account for a junction end that differs from germline. The chain recombines TRBV20-1 with TRBJ1-4, with unresolved D. This CDR3 is 15 amino acids long. Germline loops: CDR1 DFQATT, CDR2 SNEGSKA (reference sequence). This chain's CDR3 is CSARHPGSTNENLFF. The CDR3 DNA reads TGCAGTGCCAGACACCCCGGGTCGACGAATGAAAATCTGTTCTTT.

This clonotype showed up just once. Since the CDR3 does not end with the conserved phenylalanine or tryptophan, this likely comes from a read error. V is TRBV6-6 and J is TRBJ2-7, with D uncertain. This CDR3 is 12 amino acids long. CDR1 MNHNY and CDR2 SVGAGI come from the germline V gene (reference sequence). The CDR3 here is CASSYSTYEQYL. The CDR3, as DNA: TGTGCCAGCAGCTACTCGACCTATGAGCAGTACCTC.

As to this clonotype: It may be a read error: a sequence one base away is much more abundant. V gene TRBV12-3 or TRBV12-4 combines with J gene TRBJ2-1, with TRBD1 matching over 7 bases. This CDR3 comprises 17 residues. CDR3 DNA: TGTGCCAGCAGTTTAGGGGGACAGCCGCCTTCCTACAATAAGCAGTTCTTC. As protein: CASSLGGQPPSYNKQFF.

On this clonotype itself: This may come from a read error, since a much larger clone is one base off. The rearrangement uses TRBV7-8 and TRBJ1-3; a possible D gene is TRBD1 (5 bases). This CDR3 is built from 15 residues. The germline gives CDR1 SGHVS, CDR2 FQNEAQ. CDR3 coding DNA: TGTGCCAGCAGCTTGACAGAAAACTCTGTAAACACCATATATTTT. This encodes CASSLTENSVNTIYF.

This clonotype has a handful of counts. V is TRBV11-2 and J is TRBJ2-7, with D perhaps TRBD1 (6 bases). The V and J ends lost 9 bases and 4 bases respectively, with 19 bases between them. CDR1 and CDR2 (germline): SGHAT, FQNNGV. The CDR3 runs to 14 residues. CDR3 bases: TGTGCCAGTAACTTAGACAGGACGGATTACGAGCAGTACTTC. This translates into CASNLDRTDYEQYF.

In the case of this clonotype: Its ends do not fully match the called genes, so a read error is possible. J is TRBJ2-5 and V is TRBV20-1; D possibly corresponds to TRBD2 (6 bases). The germline V gene has CDR1 DFQATT and CDR2 SNEGSKA (reference sequence). This CDR3 has 14 amino acids. The CDR3 coding sequence is TGCAGTACTAGGAGGGAGTGGTGCCAAGAGACCCAGTACTTC. Encoded protein: CSTRREWCQETQYF.

On this clonotype itself: At one end, the junction sequence differs from germline, possibly due to a read error. The chain is built from TRBV13 and TRBJ1-2; TRBD1 matches 7 bases. Germline CDR1 is PRHDT and CDR2 is FYEKMQ (reference sequence). The CDR3 is made up of 17 amino acids. The CDR3 here is CDSSFSLDRDANYGYTF. The CDR3, as DNA: TGTGACAGCAGCTTCAGTCTAGACAGGGACGCTAACTATGGCTACACCTTC.

As regards this clonotype: One end of the junction fails to match germline, which may point to a read error. The CDR3 nucleotides read TGTGCCAGCAGCTGGACCAGCCACCCCTACAATGGGCAGTTCTTC. Residues: CASSWTSHPYNGQFF. The V call is TRBV5-5, the J call TRBJ2-1; no reliable D call. This CDR3 contains 15 residues. CDR1 is SGHKS, CDR2 YYEKEE, per germline (reference sequence).